Sequencing of this TCR beta chain was carried out in a study of shared clonotypes between healthy human individuals. Study-wide points: Rarefaction demonstrated incomplete sorted-subset sequencing despite large depth. Shared clonotypes across all four donors exceeded non-shared ones in generation probability. The genetic and exposure-history diversity represented was limited by few donors.

CD8 memory combined CD45RO+ cells with CCR7-negative CD45RA+ TemRA cells. This clone was picked up a small number of times. What it recognizes is unknown. There are 16 residues in the CDR3. With 3 bases removed from V and 0 bases from J, the gap between germline ends came to 17 bases. CDR1 and CDR2 (germline): SQVTM, ANQGSEA. Clones were sequenced by immunoSEQ multiplex PCR, and TCRdb holds only the in-frame ones, with some missing. Of approximately 110,000 clones listed, about 66% were seen once; the top ten hold around 26%. The sequence came from a woman aged 25 to 39 in good health. Source material: memory CD8+ T cells sorted from blood. The subset denotes: CD45RO+ cells pooled with CCR7-negative TemRA cells. This rearrangement joins TRBV29-1 to TRBJ1-1; perhaps TRBD1 as D (6 bases). CDR3 in amino acids: CSVDGGGMSMNTEAFF. In DNA form, the CDR3 reads TGCAGCGTTGATGGGGGCGGCATGTCTATGAACACTGAAGCTTTCTTT.